Below, 30 T cell receptor beta chains from the same sample are listed, as sequenced in a study of identifying expanded T cells in peripheral blood. TCRdb keeps only in-frame clones here, not all; method: immunoSEQ multiplex PCR. The sample lists around 100,000 clones, roughly 85% occurring once. Sequences were obtained from blood. All receptors come from a person between 18 and 69 years old in good health.

This clone has at least ten counts. This sequence joins TRBV7-9 and TRBJ1-3; TRBD1 aligns across 7 bases. V was pared by 5 bases and J by 2 bases, with 3 bases of the junction left unmatched. Germline V gene sequence: CDR1 SEHNR, CDR2 FQNEAQ (reference sequence). CDR3 length: 14 residues. In DNA, the CDR3 is TGTGCCAGCAGCAACAGGGGAGCTGGAAACACCATATATTTT. Translating it yields CASSNRGAGNTIYF.

This clone appeared a few times. The rearrangement uses TRBV10-3 and TRBJ2-3; no definite D call. The CDR3 is 11 amino acids. CDR1 and CDR2 (germline): ENHRY, SYGVKD. The germline V and J ends were trimmed by 6 bases and 2 bases, with 3 bases remaining between them. The CDR3 DNA reads TGTGCCATCAGGGCCACAGATACGCAGTATTTT. This sequence encodes CAIRATDTQYF.

The chain recombines TRBV7-2 with TRBJ2-3; D is tentatively TRBD1 or TRBD2 (6 bases each). Germline lookup yields CDR1 SGHTA and CDR2 FQGNSA. Trimming removed 6 bases from V and 0 bases from J, with 16 bases in between. CDR3 length equals 16 residues. This chain's CDR3 is CASSLRGAVSTDTQYF. The DNA for the CDR3 is TGTGCCAGCAGTCTAAGGGGGGCCGTGAGCACAGATACGCAGTATTTT.

This chain joins TRBV29-1 and TRBJ2-7; D unresolved. Trimming left V 4 bases short and J 3 bases short, with 16 bases between. This CDR3 has 14 amino acids. Per germline, CDR1 SQVTM and CDR2 ANQGSEA. CDR3 protein: CSVGRQSPSYEQYF. CDR3 in DNA: TGCAGCGTTGGTCGCCAATCCCCGAGCTACGAGCAGTACTTC.

This chain uses TRBV9 with TRBJ2-3, with a possible D match to TRBD2 (5 bases). CDR1 SGDLS and CDR2 YYNGEE come from the germline V gene. V was trimmed by 4 bases and J by 2 bases, leaving 14 bases between them. The CDR3 runs to 15 residues. DNA for the CDR3: TGTGCCAGCAGCCGACGGCCGGAGGCCACAGATACGCAGTATTTT. This codes for CASSRRPEATDTQYF.

This chain joins TRBV28 and TRBJ2-3, with 11 bases that match TRBD2. This CDR3 has 13 amino acids. V gave up 5 bases and J gave up 10 bases; unmatched junction bases: 5. Germline-derived CDR1 and CDR2 are MDHEN and SYDVKM. The CDR3 here is CASSITSGGAQYF. The CDR3 DNA is TGTGCCAGCAGTATAACTAGCGGGGGAGCGCAGTATTTT.

This clone appeared once. The V call is TRBV28, the J call TRBJ1-2; D gene ambiguous. Germline V lookup: CDR1 MDHEN, CDR2 SYDVKM. Trimming took off 2 bases at V and 4 bases at J, with 2 bases between the two ends. The CDR3 contains 11 residues. Written as DNA, the CDR3 is TGTGCCAGCAGTTTAACCTATGGCTACACCTTC. Encoded protein: CASSLTYGYTF.

The rearrangement uses TRBV5-6 and TRBJ1-1; TRBD1 matches at 9 bases. The CDR3 sequence is 15 residues long. Per germline, CDR1 SGHDT and CDR2 YYEEEE. Trimming removed 4 bases from V and 7 bases from J; junction bases left unmatched: 11. CDR3 in amino acids: CASSPNRGPRVEAFF. CDR3 DNA sequence: TGTGCCAGCAGCCCTAACAGGGGGCCCAGGGTTGAAGCTTTCTTT.

J is TRBJ1-6 and V is TRBV7-2, with a possible D match to TRBD1 (5 bases). This CDR3 comprises 14 residues. V was cut by 7 bases and J by 4 bases, with 11 bases left in between. Germline V lookup: CDR1 SGHTA, CDR2 FQGNSA. The CDR3 sequence is CASTLGQYNSPLHF. The CDR3 nucleotides read TGTGCCAGCACCTTGGGGCAGTATAATTCACCCCTCCACTTT.

This clone was found once. The rearrangement joins TRBV6-1 to TRBJ1-5; D remains unclear. The CDR3 covers 15 residues. The V end was cut by 1 base, the J end by 4 bases, with 11 bases between. Germline loops: CDR1 MNHNS, CDR2 SASEGT. CDR3 nucleotide sequence: TGTGCCAGCAGTGAAGGCGCAGTGGGAAATCAGCCCCAGCATTTT. It yields the protein CASSEGAVGNQPQHF.

The chain employs TRBV7-9 and TRBJ2-5; the D gene is possibly TRBD1 (6 bases). Germline CDR1 reads SEHNR; CDR2 reads FQNEAQ (reference sequence). Trimming cost V 4 bases and J 1 base, with 13 bases left between them. The CDR3 totals 15 residues. The CDR3 DNA reads as TGTGCCAGCAGCTCTCTAGGACAGCCCCAAGAGACCCAGTACTTC. It codes for CASSSLGQPQETQYF.

Only one count was recorded for this clone. The chain is built from TRBV7-8 and TRBJ2-1, with D hard to call. The germline gives CDR1 SGHVS, CDR2 FQNEAQ. Trimming left V 5 bases short and J 10 bases short, with 24 bases between. This CDR3 is built from 16 residues. The CDR3 DNA reads as TGTGCCAGCAGCGGTGTCCTAGGGCCGGTTCAGGAGGAGCAGTTCTTC. It translates to CASSGVLGPVQEEQFF.

The rearrangement joins TRBV6-1 to TRBJ2-7; TRBD2 matches 14 bases. Germline loops: CDR1 MNHNS, CDR2 SASEGT. The V segment lost 6 bases and the J segment 5 bases; nucleotides outside the gene matches: 6. The CDR3 covers 15 residues. The CDR3 sequence is CASSRLAGGQDEQYF. The CDR3 DNA sequence: TGTGCCAGCAGCCGACTAGCGGGGGGGCAGGACGAGCAGTACTTC.

The CDR3, as DNA: TGCGCCAGCAGCCTTAGGTTTTTAGGCAATCAGCCCCAGCATTTT. Its translation is CASSLRFLGNQPQHF. The chain links TRBV4-1 to TRBJ1-5; D not certain. The CDR3 sequence is 15 residues long. Per the germline V gene, CDR1 is MGHRA and CDR2 is YSYEKL. V shed 4 bases and J shed 2 bases, with 12 bases lying between them.

This chain links TRBV10-2 with TRBJ2-1; TRBD1 matches 11 bases. CDR1 and CDR2 (germline): WSHSY, SAAADI. The CDR3 is made up of 15 amino acids. V lost 6 bases to trimming and J lost 12 bases; unmatched junction nucleotides: 13. CDR3 sequence reads: CASRDYGQGASGQFF. For the CDR3, the DNA is TGCGCCAGCAGGGACTACGGACAGGGGGCGTCTGGGCAGTTCTTC.

V usage is TRBV23-1 and J usage is TRBJ1-2; weak D call: TRBD1 (6 bases). TRBV23-1 is an ORF, and what it does is uncertain. CDR3 length: 21 amino acids. The V end lost 10 bases, the J end lost 4 bases, and 40 bases lay between the germline ends. The CDR3 here is CAKDKGFLKVAGTRGTYGYTF. The CDR3 DNA reads as TGCGCCAAAGATAAAGGTTTTTTAAAAGTGGCCGGGACCAGGGGTACCTATGGCTACACCTTC.

This chain joins TRBV19 and TRBJ2-7; 8 positions match TRBD1. V was clipped by 9 bases and J by 6 bases; unmatched bases: 7. Germline CDR1 is LNHDA and CDR2 is SQIVND (reference sequence). This CDR3 has 12 residues. CDR3 amino acids: CASGQGGSEQYF. CDR3 DNA: TGTGCCAGCGGACAGGGAGGATCCGAGCAGTACTTC.

The chain carries TRBV7-9 and TRBJ2-3, with 7 nucleotides matching TRBD2. V shed 1 base and J 2 bases; nucleotides not matched to a gene: 6. Germline lookup yields CDR1 SEHNR and CDR2 FQNEAQ (reference sequence). The CDR3 has 16 residues. The CDR3 region is CASSLVLARYTDTQYF. The CDR3 region has the DNA TGTGCCAGCAGCTTAGTACTAGCGAGGTACACAGATACGCAGTATTTT.

This rearrangement joins TRBV4-3 to TRBJ2-3; TRBD2 matches 11 bases. Trimming cost V 1 base and J 1 base; bases outside gene matches: 7. This CDR3 region has 18 residues. Looked up from germline, CDR1 is LGHNA and CDR2 is YSLEER. The CDR3, as DNA: TGCGCCAGCAGCCAAGCAGGGGTAGCGGGGGGGGGCACAGATACGCAGTATTTT. Translated: CASSQAGVAGGGTDTQYF.

V is TRBV9 and J is TRBJ1-6; 7 positions agree with TRBD1. With 3 bases clipped from V and 7 bases from J, the junction kept 7 bases outside the gene matches. Per the germline V gene, CDR1 is SGDLS and CDR2 is YYNGEE. The CDR3 has 15 residues. CDR3 sequence (DNA): TGTGCCAGCAGCGCCAGGGACAGCTCCAATTCACCCCTCCACTTT. It codes for CASSARDSSNSPLHF.

V and J are TRBV2 and TRBJ2-1; the D gene is possibly TRBD2 (6 bases). Germline loops: CDR1 SNHLY, CDR2 FYNNEI. CDR3 length: 17 amino acids. The germline V and J ends were trimmed by 5 bases and 3 bases, with 20 bases remaining between them. The CDR3 protein is CASSPLMGLALYNEQFF. The DNA for the CDR3 is TGTGCCAGCAGTCCCCTTATGGGGCTAGCGCTCTACAATGAGCAGTTCTTC.

This clone came up a few times. The chain joins TRBV7-2 to TRBJ1-6, with no clear D. With 4 bases removed from V and 10 bases from J, the gap between germline ends came to 8 bases. The CDR3 runs to 12 residues. From germline, CDR1 is SGHTA and CDR2 FQGNSA. The DNA for the CDR3 is TGTGCCAGCAGCTACCCGGGCTCACCCCTCCACTTT. Translating it yields CASSYPGSPLHF.

Only one count was recorded for this clone. The chain has TRBV7-9 and TRBJ1-1; unclear D gene. The V end was cut by 5 bases, the J end by 4 bases, with 5 bases between. This CDR3 is built from 11 residues. Germline CDR1 is SEHNR and CDR2 is FQNEAQ (reference sequence). CDR3 sequence (DNA): TGTGCCAGCAGCATTGTCACTGAAGCTTTCTTT. As protein: CASSIVTEAFF.

The count of this clone is one. This rearrangement joins TRBV14 to TRBJ1-2; D ambiguous. The germline V gene has CDR1 SGHDN and CDR2 FVKESK. V was clipped by 0 bases and J by 4 bases, with 9 bases between them. The CDR3 totals 14 residues. CDR3 in amino acids: CASSQDGGFYGYTF. Written as DNA, the CDR3 is TGTGCCAGCAGCCAAGATGGCGGGTTCTATGGCTACACCTTC.

The chain carries TRBV27 and TRBJ2-7, with D maybe TRBD1 (6 bases). Germline values: CDR1 MNHEY, CDR2 SMNVEV (reference sequence). The CDR3 has 13 residues. V dropped 5 bases and J dropped 2 bases, with 10 bases sitting between them. The CDR3: CASSRTATYEQYF. CDR3 DNA sequence: TGTGCCAGCAGTCGGACAGCGACCTACGAGCAGTACTTC.

The genes are TRBV19 and TRBJ1-2; the D gene is possibly TRBD1 (5 bases). The CDR3 has 16 residues. CDR1 is LNHDA and CDR2 is SQIVND in the germline V gene (reference sequence). V lost 7 bases to trimming and J lost 4 bases, with 22 bases between them. The CDR3 reads CASIQQGGYHSYGYTF. CDR3 coding DNA: TGTGCCAGTATTCAGCAGGGCGGCTACCACTCCTATGGCTACACCTTC.

The chain employs TRBV7-9 and TRBJ1-4, with 7 bases identical to TRBD1. V lost 5 bases to trimming and J lost 11 bases; unmatched junction nucleotides: 8. Germline V gives CDR1 SEHNR, CDR2 FQNEAQ (reference sequence). CDR3 length equals 13 residues. In DNA, the CDR3 is TGTGCCAGCAGCGGGGACAGCGCTGGGAAACTGTTTTTT. Its protein product is CASSGDSAGKLFF.

This chain uses TRBV27 with TRBJ2-3, with TRBD2 identical over 11 bases. The V gene end was trimmed by 8 bases and the J gene end by 7 bases; junction bases not matched to a gene: 5. This CDR3 spans 13 amino acids. Per germline, CDR1 MNHEY and CDR2 SMNVEV (reference sequence). CDR3 region: CASSGTSGNTQYF. Written as DNA, the CDR3 is TGTGCCAGCTCCGGGACTAGCGGAAATACGCAGTATTTT.

The chain carries TRBV4-1 and TRBJ2-7; a possible D gene is TRBD1 (6 bases). V was cut by 4 bases and J by 5 bases, with 18 bases left in between. The CDR3 has 15 amino acids. Germline CDR1 reads MGHRA; CDR2 reads YSYEKL. CDR3 coding DNA: TGCGCCAGCAGCCGCACCTTAGGGGCAGGGGACGAGCAGTACTTC. Its translation: CASSRTLGAGDEQYF.

This chain connects TRBV28 to TRBJ2-7; D uncertain. Germline CDR1 and CDR2: MDHEN and SYDVKM. Deletions cut 5 bases from V and 0 bases from J, with 5 bases between. This CDR3 region has 12 residues. The CDR3, as DNA: TGTGCCAGCAGTCCTAGCTCCTACGAGCAGTACTTC. This encodes CASSPSSYEQYF.